These 16 T cell receptor beta chains came from one sample sequenced in a study of T cell repertoires in cytomegalovirus infection. MiXCR, run by TCRdb on the reads, gives a single entry per CDR3 protein. Here the sample spans some 110,000 distinct CDR3 sequences, around a tenth being singletons. No antigen is known for these receptors. Sequencing used PBMCs, sequenced either directly or after in vitro stimulation (not recorded which). Source of these receptors: a human donor in good health (CMV status not recorded). Some clones in this sample may be carry-over from other donors' samples.

This clonotype was seen ten or more times. The rearrangement links TRBV7-2 to TRBJ2-7, with D tentatively TRBD2 (6 bases). The CDR3 contains 13 residues. Germline V gene data show CDR1 as SGHTA and CDR2 as FQGNSA. Deletions cut 5 bases from V and 1 base from J, with 9 bases between. The CDR3 spells CASSRDFSYEQYF. The CDR3 DNA reads as TGTGCCAGCAGCAGGGACTTTTCCTACGAGCAGTACTTC.

V gene TRBV25-1 combines with J gene TRBJ1-1; 9 positions agree with TRBD1. V was pared by 5 bases and J by 3 bases, with 13 bases of the junction left unmatched. In germline, CDR1 is MGHDK, CDR2 SYGVNS. This CDR3 region has 17 residues. CDR3 nucleotides: TGTGCCAGCAGTTCTCGTCCCGGGACAGGGACCGACACTGAAGCTTTCTTT. It is translated as CASSSRPGTGTDTEAFF.

This clonotype turned up a few times. CDR3 DNA: TGTGCCAGTACCCAGGATCGGGGGTTGGGCGGCTACACCTTC. This codes for CASTQDRGLGGYTF. The gene calls are TRBV19 and TRBJ1-2; a weak D match, TRBD1 (5 bases). The CDR3 length is 14 residues. The germline V gene has CDR1 LNHDA and CDR2 SQIVND (reference sequence). Trimming removed 7 bases at V and 8 bases at J, with 20 bases between. Variable domain in full (rest from reference TRBV19 and TRBJ1-2): DGGITQSPKYLFRKEGQNVTLSCEQNLNHDAMYWYRQDPGQGLRLIYYSQIVNDFQKGDIAEGYSVSREKKESFPLTVTSAQKNPTAFYLCASTQDRGLGGYTFGSGTRLTVV.

The chain recombines TRBV4-1 with TRBJ2-5; D possibly corresponds to TRBD2 (6 bases). The ends were cut back, 6 bases at V and 3 bases at J, with 20 bases in the middle. The CDR3 spans 16 residues. Per germline, CDR1 MGHRA and CDR2 YSYEKL. The CDR3 nucleotides read TGCGCCAGCAGGCTTCCTTTCGGGGCGGGGAAAGAGACCCAGTACTTC. Amino acid sequence: CASRLPFGAGKETQYF.

The sample holds a few counts of this clonotype. V gene TRBV7-9 combines with J gene TRBJ2-5; 7 nucleotides line up with TRBD2. Germline trimming cut 5 bases from V and 5 bases from J; bases unmatched to any gene: 8. The CDR3 contains 14 residues. Germline V gene sequence: CDR1 SEHNR, CDR2 FQNEAQ (reference sequence). The CDR3 nucleotides read TGTGCCAGCAGCCTACACACCGGGGGGGAGACCCAGTACTTC. It specifies CASSLHTGGETQYF.

Comment on this clonotype: This may come from a read error, since a much larger clone is one base off. V usage is TRBV10-3 and J usage is TRBJ2-1; D might be TRBD1 (6 bases). CDR3 size: 15 residues. Germline V CDR1 and CDR2: ENHRY, SYGVKD. CDR3 in DNA: TGTGCCTTCAGGGGCGCGAGCGGTATTAACAATGAGCAGTTCTTC. Protein product: CAFRGASGINNEQFF.

V gene TRBV24-1 combines with J gene TRBJ2-5, with D possibly being TRBD2 (5 bases). This CDR3 is built from 13 residues. Germline V lookup: CDR1 KGHDR, CDR2 SFDVKD. Deletions cut 10 bases from V and 4 bases from J, with 15 bases between. CDR3 sequence: CATEDWAGETQYF. The CDR3 DNA reads TGTGCCACGGAGGATTGGGCCGGAGAGACCCAGTACTTC.

This clonotype has at least ten counts. The chain recombines TRBV30 with TRBJ1-4; D unclear. Deletions cut 4 bases from V and 5 bases from J, with 8 bases between. CDR1 is GTSNPN and CDR2 is SVGIG in the germline V gene (reference sequence). This CDR3 is built from 12 residues. The CDR3 region has the DNA TGTGCCTGGACCCGGGTCAATGAAAAACTGTTTTTT. Translating gives CAWTRVNEKLFF.

This clonotype has just a few counts. This chain connects TRBV7-9 to TRBJ1-1; the D is unclear. Trimming pared 7 bases from V and 1 base from J, leaving 10 bases between. Germline lookup yields CDR1 SEHNR and CDR2 FQNEAQ (reference sequence). The CDR3 runs to 13 residues. The CDR3 sequence: CASKQSANTEAFF. In DNA form, the CDR3 reads TGTGCCAGCAAACAATCGGCGAACACTGAAGCTTTCTTT.

The CDR3 DNA follows: TGTGCCAGCAGCTCAGGCCCGGGAGATTTTGCAGATACGCAGTATTTT. Translating it yields CASSSGPGDFADTQYF. The gene calls are TRBV4-2 and TRBJ2-3; TRBD2 is a possible D gene (6 bases). V was pared by 5 bases and J by 4 bases, with 19 bases between. The germline V gene encodes CDR1 LGHNA and CDR2 YNFKEQ. This CDR3 region has 16 residues.

This clonotype has a handful of counts. The chain links TRBV6-1 to TRBJ1-5; TRBD1 agrees at 7 bases. Germline V gene lookup returns CDR1 MNHNS and CDR2 SASEGT. V shed 7 bases and J 0 bases; nucleotides not matched to a gene: 15. The CDR3 extends over 18 amino acids. In DNA, the CDR3 is TGTGCCAGCACCCTCTTGGGACAGCTCCGTTATAGCAATCAGCCCCAGCATTTT. Its protein is CASTLLGQLRYSNQPQHF.

The chain is built from TRBV7-9 and TRBJ2-1; D is unclear. This CDR3 has 12 residues. Germline CDR1 is SEHNR and CDR2 is FQNEAQ (reference sequence). V lost 5 bases and J lost 9, with 11 bases in between. The DNA for the CDR3 is TGTGCCAGCAGCCAACCCCTTGGTGAGCAGTTCTTC. Its protein is CASSQPLGEQFF.

This chain joins TRBV7-3 and TRBJ2-5, with TRBD1 matching over 11 bases. CDR1 is SGHTA, CDR2 FQGTGA, per germline. The CDR3 has 16 residues. With V trimmed by 2 bases and J by 1 base, 3 bases remained unmatched. CDR3 DNA: TGTGCCAGCAGCTTACACGGGACAGGGGGCCAAGAGACCCAGTACTTC. Encoded protein: CASSLHGTGGQETQYF.

The chain couples TRBV7-2 to TRBJ2-5; no definite D call. CDR1 and CDR2 (germline): SGHTA, FQGNSA. Trimming shortened V by 6 bases and J by 5 bases, and 7 bases separated the two germline ends. CDR3 length: 11 residues. The CDR3 DNA reads TGTGCCAGCAGGCTGATGGAGACCCAGTACTTC. This gives the protein CASRLMETQYF.

This clonotype was recorded many times. V is TRBV11-3 and J is TRBJ1-1; no clear D gene. CDR1 SGHNT and CDR2 YENEEA come from the germline V gene. V lost 0 bases, J lost 1 base, and 12 bases lay in between. The length of the CDR3 is 16 residues. The CDR3 sequence is CASSLDRGSGNTEAFF. CDR3 DNA: TGTGCCAGCAGCTTAGATCGCGGGTCGGGGAACACTGAAGCTTTCTTT.

At least ten counts were recorded for this clonotype. V gene TRBV7-2 combines with J gene TRBJ1-6; the D is unclear. CDR1 is SGHTA and CDR2 is FQGNSA in the germline V gene. The CDR3 loop spans 14 amino acids. V shed 5 bases and J shed 6 bases, with 11 bases lying between them. The CDR3 coding sequence is TGTGCCAGCAGCCGTCGCGTTACTAATTCACCCCTCCACTTT. Translated: CASSRRVTNSPLHF.